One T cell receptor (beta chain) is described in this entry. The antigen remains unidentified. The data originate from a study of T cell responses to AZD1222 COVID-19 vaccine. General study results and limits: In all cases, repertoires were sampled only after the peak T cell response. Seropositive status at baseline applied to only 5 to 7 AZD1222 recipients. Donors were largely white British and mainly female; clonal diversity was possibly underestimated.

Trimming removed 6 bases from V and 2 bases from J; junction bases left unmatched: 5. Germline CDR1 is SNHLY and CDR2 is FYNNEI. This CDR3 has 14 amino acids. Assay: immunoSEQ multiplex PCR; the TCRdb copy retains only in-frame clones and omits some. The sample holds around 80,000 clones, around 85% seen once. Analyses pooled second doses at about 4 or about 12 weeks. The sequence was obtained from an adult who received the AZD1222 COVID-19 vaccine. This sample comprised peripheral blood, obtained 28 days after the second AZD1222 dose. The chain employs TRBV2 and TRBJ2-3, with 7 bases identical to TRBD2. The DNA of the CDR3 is TGTGCCAGCAGATCAGCGGGGCCCACAGATACGCAGTATTTT. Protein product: CASRSAGPTDTQYF.